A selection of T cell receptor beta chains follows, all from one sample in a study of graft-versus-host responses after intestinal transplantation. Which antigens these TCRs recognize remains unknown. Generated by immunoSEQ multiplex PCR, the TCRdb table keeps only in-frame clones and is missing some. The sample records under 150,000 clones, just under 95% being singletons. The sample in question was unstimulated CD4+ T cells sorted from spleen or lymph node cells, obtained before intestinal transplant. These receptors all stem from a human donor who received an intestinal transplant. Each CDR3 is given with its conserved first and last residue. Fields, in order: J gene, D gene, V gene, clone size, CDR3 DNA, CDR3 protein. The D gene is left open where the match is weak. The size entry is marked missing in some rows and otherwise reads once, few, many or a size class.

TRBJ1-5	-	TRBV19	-	TGTGCCAGTAGCTCCCTCGGGGCACCGAGCAATCAGCCCCAGCATTTT	CASSSLGAPSNQPQHF
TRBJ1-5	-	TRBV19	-	TGTGCCAGTAGTGGTAGGGGCGGACGGGGAACGAGGATATCGGGCAATCAGCCCCAGCATTTT	CASSGRGGRGTRISGNQPQHF
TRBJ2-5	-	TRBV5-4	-	TGTGCCAGCAGCTTGGACCCTTCGGGGATGGAGACCCAGTACTTC	CASSLDPSGMETQYF
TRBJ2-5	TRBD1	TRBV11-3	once	TGTGCCAGCAGCTTAGGGTTGACAGGGGGCCAAGAGACCCAGTACTTC	CASSLGLTGGQETQYF
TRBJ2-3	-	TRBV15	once	TGTGCCACCAGCAGAGGAGGGGGGGTAGCGCAGTATTTT	CATSRGGGVAQYF
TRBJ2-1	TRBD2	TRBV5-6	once	TGTGCCAGCAGCTCATCCCGGGGAGGGCCTATTATAGCCTACAATGAGCAGTTCTTC	CASSSSRGGPIIAYNEQFF
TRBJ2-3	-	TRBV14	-	TGTGCCAGCAGCCACACAGATACGCAGTATTTT	CASSHTDTQYF
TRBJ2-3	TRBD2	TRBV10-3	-	TGTGCCATCAGTGAGTCGAGGGAGGGCACGCAGTATTTT	CAISESREGTQYF
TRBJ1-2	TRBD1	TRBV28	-	TGTGCCAGCAGCCTATCGGGACAGGAAGGTTTCGACTATGGCTACGCCTTC	CASSLSGQEGFDYGYAF
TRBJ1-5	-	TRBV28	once	TGTGCCAGCAGTTTAGGACAAACCCAGATGCGGCGCCAGCATTTT	CASSLGQTQMRRQHF
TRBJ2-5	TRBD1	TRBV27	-	TGTGCCAGCAGTTCCAGGACAGGGGGAGAGACCCAGTACTTC	CASSSRTGGETQYF
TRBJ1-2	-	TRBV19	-	TGTGCCAGTAGGGAGGCCTCTAACTATGGCTACACCTTC	CASREASNYGYTF
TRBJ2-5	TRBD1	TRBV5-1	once	TGCGCCAGCAGCTTGGCAGGCTGGACAGGGACGAAAGAGACCCAGTACTTC	CASSLAGWTGTKETQYF
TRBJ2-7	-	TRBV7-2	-	TGTGCCAGCAGCTTAACGGAAATGACTGAGCAGTACTTC	CASSLTEMTEQYF
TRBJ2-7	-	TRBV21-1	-	TGTGCCAGCAGCCACAGGGACAGGGGAGAAGGCGAGCAGTACTTC	CASSHRDRGEGEQYF
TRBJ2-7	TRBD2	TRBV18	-	TGTGCCAGCTCACCTTTTGGGGGGGGAGACTACGAGCAGTACTTC	CASSPFGGGDYEQYF
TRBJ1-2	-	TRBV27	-	TGTGCCAGCAGTTCACAAACTAACTATGGCTACACCTTC	CASSSQTNYGYTF
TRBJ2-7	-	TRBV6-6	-	TGTGCCAGCAGTTACTCGAAGGCGCACGAGCAGTACTTC	CASSYSKAHEQYF
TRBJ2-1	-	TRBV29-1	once	TGCAGCGTTACAGGGTTGAATGAGCAGTTCTTC	CSVTGLNEQFF
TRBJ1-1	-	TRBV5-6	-	TGTGCCAGCAGCTTGTTCTACTCGAACACTGAAGCTTTCTTT	CASSLFYSNTEAFF
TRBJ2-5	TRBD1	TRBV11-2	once	TGTGCCAGCAGCTTAGATCCGGGACAGCGGGAGACCCAGTACTTC	CASSLDPGQRETQYF
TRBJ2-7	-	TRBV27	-	TGTGCCTCGATGGCAGGACAGTTCTTTGGTCCGGTCGGCGTTCGAGAGCAGTACTTC	CASMAGQFFGPVGVREQYF
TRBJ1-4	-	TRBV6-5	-	TGTGCCAGCAGTTTCGTCGGCCCACCTAATGAAAAACTGTTTTTT	CASSFVGPPNEKLFF
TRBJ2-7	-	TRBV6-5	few	TGTGCCAGCAGTTACGAAGCGGTGGAGGGCTACGAGCAGTACTTC	CASSYEAVEGYEQYF
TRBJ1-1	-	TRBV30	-	TGTGCCTGGAGGGCAATCTATCTCAGGGACACTGAAGCTTTCTTT	CAWRAIYLRDTEAFF
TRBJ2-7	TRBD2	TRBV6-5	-	TGTGCCAGCAGCTGGACTAGCCGGGGGTACGAGCAGTACTTC	CASSWTSRGYEQYF
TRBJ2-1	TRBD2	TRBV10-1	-	TGCGCCAGCAGTTTTAGCGGGAGCTCTGAGCAGTTCTTC	CASSFSGSSEQFF